The 29 T cell receptor beta chains presented below share a single source sample, sequenced in a study of T-cell reconstitution after alpha-beta-depleted transplantation in children. As it was prepared, the TCRbeta library received unique molecular identifiers. TCRdb passed the PCR reads through MiXCR, listing each CDR3 protein once. Counted here are 600,000 or so distinct CDR3 sequences, roughly 24% occurring once; the ten biggest clones make up approximately 14%. The starting material was PBMCs, mostly from graft donor cells, obtained 360 days after TCRalphabeta/CD19-depleted stem cell transplant. The receptor source for this set is a boy less than two years old who had a stem cell transplant for acute myeloid leukemia, so the T cells may come from the graft donor.

This clonotype was counted only a few times. The rearrangement joins TRBV7-9 to TRBJ1-2, with unresolved D. With 5 bases removed from V and 4 bases from J, the gap between germline ends came to 11 bases. The germline CDR1 and CDR2 sequences are SEHNR and FQNEAQ (reference sequence). The CDR3 loop spans 13 amino acids. CDR3: CASSDDGLYGYTF. The CDR3 DNA follows: TGTGCCAGCAGCGACGACGGTCTCTATGGCTACACCTTC.

This clonotype occurred a few times. The chain is built from TRBV7-2 and TRBJ2-4; D is uncertain. V lost 1 base to trimming and J lost 7 bases, with 14 bases between them. CDR1 is SGHTA and CDR2 is FQGNSA in the germline V gene. The CDR3 loop spans 15 amino acids. Written as DNA, the CDR3 is TGTGCCAGCAGCTTAGTACGGAATTTGGAGAACATTCAGTACTTC. Protein product: CASSLVRNLENIQYF.

This clonotype appeared a few times. This chain uses TRBV20-1 with TRBJ2-1; D is possibly TRBD1 (6 bases). This CDR3 region has 15 residues. V shed 6 bases and J shed 5 bases, with 20 bases lying between them. Germline values: CDR1 DFQATT, CDR2 SNEGSKA (reference sequence). The CDR3 nucleotides read TGCAGTGCCACATCCGACAGGTTTGTCCACAATGAGCAGTTCTTC. It codes for CSATSDRFVHNEQFF.

J is TRBJ2-3 and V is TRBV12-3 or TRBV12-4; the D gene is possibly TRBD1 (5 bases). The CDR3 spans 15 residues. Trimming cost V 3 bases and J 4 bases, with 14 bases left between them. The CDR3 coding sequence is TGTGCCAGCAGTTTCCGTACAGGTCCCGCAGATACGCAGTATTTT. This codes for CASSFRTGPADTQYF.

This clonotype has more than one count but fewer than ten. The rearrangement links TRBV5-1 to TRBJ2-1, with 7 bases aligning to TRBD2. CDR1 SGHRS and CDR2 YFSETQ come from the germline V gene. The CDR3 has 16 residues. Germline trimming cut 0 bases from V and 1 base from J; bases unmatched to any gene: 4. The CDR3 DNA reads as TGCGCCAGCAGCTTGGCCGCGGGGGTATCCTACAATGAGCAGTTCTTC. Encoded protein: CASSLAAGVSYNEQFF.

This clonotype appeared a few times. The chain couples TRBV29-1 to TRBJ2-5; D might be TRBD1 or TRBD2, each matching 5 bases. Trimming removed 7 bases from V and 4 bases from J, with 13 bases in between. This CDR3 has 12 residues. The germline CDR1 and CDR2 sequences are SQVTM and ANQGSEA. The CDR3 region is CSARIGTETQYF. The CDR3 region has the DNA TGCAGCGCCCGGATCGGGACAGAGACCCAGTACTTC.

This clonotype was found many times. The chain couples TRBV3-1 to TRBJ2-1; D unresolved. V was shortened by 7 bases and J by 8 bases, with 18 bases between the two germline ends. The CDR3 is 14 residues long. CDR1 is LGHDT, CDR2 YNNKEL, per germline (reference sequence). CDR3 region: CASTRVDRLHEQFF. The CDR3 bases are TGTGCCAGCACCCGGGTTGACCGCCTCCATGAGCAGTTCTTC.

This clonotype turned up a few times. The CDR3 sequence: CASSFYPSGGPDTQYF. As DNA, the CDR3 is TGTGCCAGCAGTTTCTACCCTAGCGGGGGGCCAGATACGCAGTATTTT. The chain combines TRBV28 with TRBJ2-3; TRBD2 matches 11 bases. CDR3 length equals 16 residues. After removal of 3 bases from V and 4 bases from J, the junction contained 6 bases not matched to a gene. Germline CDR1 MDHEN, CDR2 SYDVKM.

The rearrangement joins TRBV10-3 to TRBJ2-7, with 9 bases aligning to TRBD1. CDR1 and CDR2 (germline): ENHRY, SYGVKD. This CDR3 has 14 residues. V lost 4 bases to trimming and J lost 4 bases; unmatched junction nucleotides: 5. DNA for the CDR3: TGTGCCATCAGTGGGCGGGACAGGGCATACGAGCAGTACTTC. Protein sequence: CAISGRDRAYEQYF.

J is TRBJ2-3 and V is TRBV15; D is possibly TRBD1 or TRBD2 (6 bases each). The germline gives CDR1 LNHNV, CDR2 YYDKDF (reference sequence). The CDR3 sequence is 16 residues long. With 5 bases removed from V and 2 bases from J, the gap between germline ends came to 17 bases. CDR3 protein: CATSLTGADDTDTQYF. CDR3 coding DNA: TGTGCCACCAGCTTGACGGGGGCGGATGACACAGATACGCAGTATTTT. Full variable domain (remainder filled in from reference TRBV15 and TRBJ2-3): DAMVIQNPRYQVTQFGKPVTLSCSQTLNHNVMYWYQQKSSQAPKLLFHYYDKDFNNEADTPDNFQSRRPNTSFCFLDIRSPGLGDTAMYLCATSLTGADDTDTQYFGPGTRLTVL.

The chain has TRBV5-1 and TRBJ1-2, with D perhaps TRBD1 (6 bases). The length of the CDR3 is 16 residues. Trimming cost V 0 bases and J 3 bases, with 15 bases left between them. Germline V lookup: CDR1 SGHRS, CDR2 YFSETQ. The CDR3 reads CASSLADTTGYYGYTF. CDR3 bases: TGCGCCAGCAGCTTGGCAGACACGACAGGATACTATGGCTACACCTTC.

The chain has TRBV11-1 and TRBJ1-1, with a possible D match to TRBD1 (5 bases). The V gene lost 3 bases and the J gene lost 1 base, with 27 bases spanning the gap. The CDR3 spans 20 residues. Per the germline V gene, CDR1 is SGHAT and CDR2 is FQDESV (reference sequence). The CDR3 reads CASSFPQRAGTGSQNTEAFF. The DNA of the CDR3 is TGTGCCAGCAGCTTCCCTCAGAGGGCAGGGACGGGGTCCCAGAACACTGAAGCTTTCTTT.

Ten or more counts support this clonotype. J is TRBJ2-4 and V is TRBV20-1; no reliable D call. CDR1 and CDR2 (germline): DFQATT, SNEGSKA (reference sequence). The CDR3 has 15 amino acids. V dropped 4 bases and J dropped 0 bases, with 13 bases sitting between them. This CDR3 is CSATQANLAKNIQYF. The CDR3 DNA reads as TGCAGTGCTACCCAGGCAAACTTAGCCAAAAACATTCAGTACTTC.

V usage is TRBV12-3 or TRBV12-4 and J usage is TRBJ1-1, with a possible D match to TRBD1 (5 bases). Deletions cut 5 bases from V and 11 bases from J, with 21 bases between. The CDR3 contains 14 residues. Here the CDR3 DNA reads TGTGCCAGCAGTCTTACCGAGACAGTATCTGCCGCTTTCTTT. It translates to CASSLTETVSAAFF.

A few counts support this clonotype. J is TRBJ2-5 and V is TRBV20-1; D might be TRBD2 (6 bases). From germline, CDR1 is DFQATT and CDR2 SNEGSKA (reference sequence). V lost 0 bases and J lost 5, with 19 bases in between. There are 16 residues in the CDR3. The CDR3, as DNA: TGCAGTGCTAGAGATTCCGCGGGGAAACGACAGGAGACCCAGTACTTC. It codes for CSARDSAGKRQETQYF.

This clonotype was detected many times. CDR3 DNA sequence: TGCAGTGCTTCCACTCCAGGGACAGGAATCTACAATGAGCAGTTCTTC. Amino acid sequence: CSASTPGTGIYNEQFF. The rearrangement uses TRBV20-1 and TRBJ2-1; 8 bases match TRBD1. V lost 5 bases, J lost 3 bases, and 12 bases stayed unmatched. The CDR3 is made up of 16 amino acids. Germline CDR1 DFQATT, CDR2 SNEGSKA (reference sequence).

There are many counts of this clonotype. The chain uses TRBV20-1 and TRBJ1-5; D might be TRBD1 (5 bases). The CDR3 length is 16 residues. Deletions cut 3 bases from V and 2 bases from J, with 17 bases between. Germline V CDR1 and CDR2: DFQATT, SNEGSKA (reference sequence). CDR3 protein: CSASPGPGRGNQPQHF. The CDR3 nucleotides read TGCAGTGCTAGTCCAGGGCCCGGTCGAGGCAATCAGCCCCAGCATTTT.

Many counts were recorded for this clonotype. The chain links TRBV6-1 to TRBJ2-3; D uncertain. Germline lookup yields CDR1 MNHNS and CDR2 SASEGT. The CDR3 extends over 14 amino acids. Trimming cost V 6 bases and J 0 bases, with 10 bases left between them. CDR3 sequence reads: CASSLFGSTDTQYF. The CDR3, as DNA: TGTGCCAGCAGCCTTTTCGGGAGCACAGATACGCAGTATTTT.

This clonotype was counted a few times. The chain employs TRBV20-1 and TRBJ2-5; 8 bases agree with TRBD2. Trimming cost V 3 bases and J 6 bases; bases outside gene matches: 15. The CDR3 totals 16 residues. Germline values: CDR1 DFQATT, CDR2 SNEGSKA (reference sequence). CDR3 coding DNA: TGCAGTGCTAGGGGAGTAGCGGGGCAAGGGGGAAAGACCCAGTACTTC. The encoded protein is CSARGVAGQGGKTQYF.

This clonotype was counted only a few times. This chain uses TRBV15 with TRBJ1-2; possible D gene TRBD1, 5 bases. CDR1 LNHNV and CDR2 YYDKDF come from the germline V gene (reference sequence). The ends were cut back, 0 bases at V and 8 bases at J, with 16 bases in the middle. CDR3 length: 15 amino acids. The CDR3 protein is CATSRDATGRWGYTF. DNA of the CDR3: TGTGCCACCAGCAGAGATGCTACGGGACGTTGGGGCTACACCTTC.

The chain joins TRBV11-2 to TRBJ2-3; weak D call: TRBD1 (6 bases). The CDR3 is made up of 17 amino acids. With 5 bases removed from V and 0 bases from J, the gap between germline ends came to 18 bases. Germline assignment: CDR1 SGHAT and CDR2 FQNNGV. The CDR3 DNA reads TGTGCCAGCAGCCGAACCCCCCCGGACAGCAGCACAGATACGCAGTATTTT. Translating it yields CASSRTPPDSSTDTQYF.

The gene calls are TRBV6-5 and TRBJ2-3, with 10 bases matching TRBD1. J lost 2 bases, V lost 2 bases, and 4 bases had no gene match. Germline V gene data show CDR1 as MNHEY and CDR2 as SVGAGI. The CDR3 is made up of 16 amino acids. This chain's CDR3 is CASSYPGTGDTDTQYF. CDR3 nucleotide sequence: TGTGCCAGCAGTTACCCCGGGACAGGGGACACAGATACGCAGTATTTT.

The sample holds a few counts of this clonotype. The V call is TRBV27, the J call TRBJ2-2; 10 nucleotides line up with TRBD2. The junction had 9 bases not matched to a gene; V was cut back by 2 bases and J by 0 bases. The CDR3 sequence is 19 residues long. Germline lookup yields CDR1 MNHEY and CDR2 SMNVEV (reference sequence). CDR3 region: CASSLRFLAGETNTGELFF. The CDR3 nucleotides are TGTGCCAGCAGTTTAAGGTTTCTAGCGGGGGAAACGAACACCGGGGAGCTGTTTTTT.

A single count supports this clonotype. This chain links TRBV11-2 with TRBJ2-5; unclear D gene. Germline lookup yields CDR1 SGHAT and CDR2 FQNNGV. The CDR3 is made up of 14 amino acids. The V end was cut by 1 base, the J end by 5 bases, with 11 bases between. CDR3 residues: CASSLVGMGETQYF. The CDR3 bases are TGTGCCAGCAGCTTAGTAGGGATGGGTGAGACCCAGTACTTC.

Ten or more counts support this clonotype. The CDR3 reads CSCDRVGQETQYF. Written as DNA, the CDR3 is TGCAGCTGTGACAGGGTGGGACAAGAGACCCAGTACTTC. The genes are TRBV29-1 and TRBJ2-5, with 7 bases aligning to TRBD1. Germline CDR1 and CDR2: SQVTM and ANQGSEA. With V trimmed by 8 bases and J by 2 bases, 8 bases remained unmatched. This CDR3 has 13 amino acids. The complete variable domain, with remaining parts taken from reference TRBV29-1 and TRBJ2-5, reads SAVISQKPSRDICQRGTSLTIQCQVDSQVTMMFWYRQQPGQSLTLIATANQGSEATYESGFVIDKFPISRPNLTFSTLTVSNMSPEDSSIYLCSCDRVGQETQYFGPGTRLLVL.

The genes are TRBV5-5 and TRBJ2-3; TRBD2 agrees at 10 bases. Germline V gene lookup returns CDR1 SGHKS and CDR2 YYEKEE (reference sequence). With V trimmed by 2 bases and J by 5 bases, 8 bases remained unmatched. The CDR3 totals 16 residues. The CDR3 here is CASSLILAGKGDTQYF. CDR3 nucleotides: TGTGCCAGCAGCTTAATACTAGCGGGGAAAGGAGATACGCAGTATTTT.

The V call is TRBV20-1, the J call TRBJ2-1; D not resolved. V dropped 0 bases and J dropped 5 bases, with 8 bases sitting between them. This CDR3 spans 13 amino acids. The germline CDR1 and CDR2 sequences are DFQATT and SNEGSKA (reference sequence). CDR3 bases: TGCAGTGCTAGAGATTGGAAAGACAATGAGCAGTTCTTC. Translating gives CSARDWKDNEQFF.

This clonotype was detected a few times. DNA for the CDR3: TGTGCCAGCAGTTTTTTGGGAGTAGAGACCCAGTACTTC. Its protein is CASSFLGVETQYF. The J gene is TRBJ2-5, the V gene TRBV27; possible D gene TRBD2, 5 bases. CDR1 and CDR2 from the germline V gene are MNHEY and SMNVEV (reference sequence). Trimming left V 3 bases short and J 4 bases short, with 9 bases between. CDR3 length: 13 residues.

In this sample, this clonotype turned up once. The chain links TRBV20-1 to TRBJ2-5; the match to TRBD1 covers 9 bases. Germline V gene sequence: CDR1 DFQATT, CDR2 SNEGSKA (reference sequence). The CDR3 length is 15 residues. Losses at the gene ends were 2 bases for V and 2 bases for J; bases not matched to a gene: 6. The CDR3 DNA sequence: TGCAGTGCTAGACCCGGGACAGGGTCACAAGAGACCCAGTACTTC. Translated: CSARPGTGSQETQYF.